This T cell receptor (beta chain) was found in a study of blood T cells in healthy people across ages. Findings of the study overall: CMV status of donors was not determined, possibly confounding expanded clonotype changes.

CDR3 length equals 16 residues. Losses at the gene ends were 3 bases for V and 3 bases for J; bases not matched to a gene: 7. Germline values: CDR1 KGHSH, CDR2 LQKENI. The second PCR ran about 6 to 12 cycles with a sample-barcoded 5' primer and J-beta primers. TCRdb reanalysed the 5' RACE reads using MiXCR and keeps one entry per CDR3 protein. The repertoire holds 450,000 to 650,000 distinct CDR3 sequences, more than 20% seen once, with around 10% in the top ten. Turning to this clonotype: Antigen specificity is unknown.

These data were also filed under a second study, of T cells of mothers and their children.

The rearrangement uses TRBV18 and TRBJ1-4; 7 nucleotides match TRBD1. The sequencing sample was made of blood. The sequence came from a boy between 10 and 17 years old in good health. CDR3 region: CASSPLRQGSNEKLFF. Written as DNA, the CDR3 is TGTGCCAGCTCACCCCTCCGACAGGGATCTAATGAAAAACTGTTTTTT.